This T cell receptor (beta chain) was recorded in a study of response to subunit inactivated influenza vaccine. Trimming removed 0 bases from V and 7 bases from J, with 13 bases in between. Germline V gene data show CDR1 as SGHRS and CDR2 as YFSETQ. The CDR3 is made up of 15 amino acids. TCRdb re-called the RT-PCR reads with MiXCR, one entry per CDR3 protein. Of about half a million distinct CDR3 sequences in the sample, approximately 7.6% were seen once. This clonotype has just a few counts. Antigen: not known. Regarding the study as a whole: It was the authors' suggestion that each seasonal influenza vaccination recruits few new T cells.

This TCR was sampled from a man aged 45 to 70 who received an inactivated influenza vaccine. Specimen: PBMCs from blood, collected less than 30 months after vaccination. This chain connects TRBV5-1 to TRBJ2-2; D unresolved. The CDR3 sequence is CASSLGPGLVGELFF. As DNA, the CDR3 is TGCGCCAGCAGCTTGGGACCGGGTCTCGTCGGGGAGCTGTTTTTT.